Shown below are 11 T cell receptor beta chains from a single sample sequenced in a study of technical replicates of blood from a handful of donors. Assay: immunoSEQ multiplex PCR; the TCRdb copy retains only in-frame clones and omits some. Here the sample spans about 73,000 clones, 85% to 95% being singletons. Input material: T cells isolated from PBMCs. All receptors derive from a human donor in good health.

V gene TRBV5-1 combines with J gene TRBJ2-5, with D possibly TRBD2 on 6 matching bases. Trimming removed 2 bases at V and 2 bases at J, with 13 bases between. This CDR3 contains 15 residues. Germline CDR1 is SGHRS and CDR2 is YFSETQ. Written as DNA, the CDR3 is TGCGCCAGCAGCTTCACCGGGGGTCTTCAAGAGACCCAGTACTTC. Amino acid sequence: CASSFTGGLQETQYF.

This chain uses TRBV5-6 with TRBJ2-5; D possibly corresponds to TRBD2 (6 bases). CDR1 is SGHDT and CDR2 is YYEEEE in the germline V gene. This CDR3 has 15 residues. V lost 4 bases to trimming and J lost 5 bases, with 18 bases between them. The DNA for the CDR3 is TGTGCCAGCAGCGGGGACTTCCGGGGCGCGGAGACCCAGTACTTC. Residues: CASSGDFRGAETQYF.

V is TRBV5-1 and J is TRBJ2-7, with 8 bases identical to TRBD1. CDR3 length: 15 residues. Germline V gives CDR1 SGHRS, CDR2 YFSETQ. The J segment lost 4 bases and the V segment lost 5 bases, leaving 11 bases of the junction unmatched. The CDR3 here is CASSSTGTGLYEQYF. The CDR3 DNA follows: TGCGCCAGCAGTTCAACCGGGACAGGTTTGTACGAGCAGTACTTC.

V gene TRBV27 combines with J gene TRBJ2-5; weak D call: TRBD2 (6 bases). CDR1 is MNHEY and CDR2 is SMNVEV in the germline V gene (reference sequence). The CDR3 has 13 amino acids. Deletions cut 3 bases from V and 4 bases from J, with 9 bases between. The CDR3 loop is CASSLMGGETQYF. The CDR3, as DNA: TGTGCCAGCAGTTTGATGGGGGGAGAGACCCAGTACTTC.

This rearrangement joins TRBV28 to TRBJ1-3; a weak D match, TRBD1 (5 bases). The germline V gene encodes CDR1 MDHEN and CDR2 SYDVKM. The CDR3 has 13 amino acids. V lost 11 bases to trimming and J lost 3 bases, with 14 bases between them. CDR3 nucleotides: TGTGCCTCACAAGGGGACTTTGGAAACACCATATATTTT. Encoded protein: CASQGDFGNTIYF.

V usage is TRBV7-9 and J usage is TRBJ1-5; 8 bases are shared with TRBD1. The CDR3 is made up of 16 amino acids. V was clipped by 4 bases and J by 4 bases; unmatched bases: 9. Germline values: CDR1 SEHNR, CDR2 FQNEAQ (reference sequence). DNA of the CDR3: TGTGCCAGCAGCTCTTCCCAGGGGGCCCAGAATCAGCCCCAGCATTTT. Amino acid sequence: CASSSSQGAQNQPQHF.

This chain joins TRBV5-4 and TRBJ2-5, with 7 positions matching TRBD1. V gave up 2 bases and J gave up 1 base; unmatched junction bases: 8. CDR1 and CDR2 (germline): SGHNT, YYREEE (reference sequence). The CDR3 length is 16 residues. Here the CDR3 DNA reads TGTGCCAGCAGCTTTGATCGGACAGGTACCCAAGAGACCCAGTACTTC. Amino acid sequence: CASSFDRTGTQETQYF.

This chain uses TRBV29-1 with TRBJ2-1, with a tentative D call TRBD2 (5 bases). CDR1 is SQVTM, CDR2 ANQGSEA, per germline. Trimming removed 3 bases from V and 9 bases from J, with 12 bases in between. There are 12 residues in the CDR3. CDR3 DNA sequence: TGCAGCGTTGAGTGGTCTAGCCGTGAGCAGTTCTTC. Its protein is CSVEWSSREQFF.

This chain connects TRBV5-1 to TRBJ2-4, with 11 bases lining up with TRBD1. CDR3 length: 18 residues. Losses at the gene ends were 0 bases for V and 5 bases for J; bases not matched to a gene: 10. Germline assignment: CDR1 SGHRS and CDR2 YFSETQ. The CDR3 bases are TGCGCCAGCAGCTTGGTGGGACAGGGGGAATATAAGGAAAACATTCAGTACTTC. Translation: CASSLVGQGEYKENIQYF.

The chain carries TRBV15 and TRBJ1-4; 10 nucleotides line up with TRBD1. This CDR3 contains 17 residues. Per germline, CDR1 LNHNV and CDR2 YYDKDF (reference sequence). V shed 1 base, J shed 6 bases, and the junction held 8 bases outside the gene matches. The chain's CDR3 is CATSRGLPGQGHEKLFF. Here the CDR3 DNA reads TGTGCCACCAGCAGAGGGCTTCCGGGACAGGGGCATGAAAAACTGTTTTTT.

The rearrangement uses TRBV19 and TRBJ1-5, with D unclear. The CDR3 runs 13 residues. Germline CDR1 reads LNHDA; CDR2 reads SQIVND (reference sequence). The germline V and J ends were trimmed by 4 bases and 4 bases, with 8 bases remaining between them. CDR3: CASSTLPNQPQHF. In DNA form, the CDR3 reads TGTGCCAGTAGTACCCTTCCTAATCAGCCCCAGCATTTT.